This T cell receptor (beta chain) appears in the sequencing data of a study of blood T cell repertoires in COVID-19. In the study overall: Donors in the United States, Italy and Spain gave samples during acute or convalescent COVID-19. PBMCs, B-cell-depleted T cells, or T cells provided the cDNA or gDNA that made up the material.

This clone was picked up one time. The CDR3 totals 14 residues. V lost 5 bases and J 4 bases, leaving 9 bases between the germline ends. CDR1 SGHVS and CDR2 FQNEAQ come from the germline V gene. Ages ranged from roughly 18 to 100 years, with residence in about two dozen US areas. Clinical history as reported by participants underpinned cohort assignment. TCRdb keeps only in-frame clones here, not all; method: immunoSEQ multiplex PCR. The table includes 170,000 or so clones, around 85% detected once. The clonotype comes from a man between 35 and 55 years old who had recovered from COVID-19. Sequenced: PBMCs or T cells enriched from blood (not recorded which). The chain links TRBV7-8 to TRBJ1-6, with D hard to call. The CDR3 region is CASSPTPYNSPLHF. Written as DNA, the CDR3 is TGTGCCAGCAGCCCGACACCTTATAATTCACCCCTCCACTTT.